Sequencing of this TCR beta chain was carried out in a study of OX40 agonist ivuxolimab in advanced cancers. General notes on the study: Ivuxolimab was an agonistic, fully human IgG2 monoclonal antibody directed against OX40 (CD134), a costimulatory receptor. The purpose of peripheral TCRbeta sequencing was to test whether ivuxolimab changed TCR sequence diversity and led to clonal T-cell expansion. Among the roughly 50 dose-escalation patients, 19 had hepatocellular carcinoma, 15 or so melanoma, 9 renal cell carcinoma and 9 head and neck cancer. Partial responses occurred in three dose-escalation patients: two with cutaneous melanoma and one with hepatocellular carcinoma. Intravenous ivuxolimab was administered to patients every 2 weeks at six dose levels: 0.01, 0.1, 0.3, 1.5, 3 and 10 mg/kg. In the dose-escalation cohort, 65% to 90% of patients were male, and the mean age was roughly 60 years, with a range of roughly 20 to 85. The paper covers the monotherapy dose-escalation part of the phase I ivuxolimab trial, which included N ≈ 57 patients. Prior anti-PD-1, anti-PD-L1 or anti-CTLA-4 therapy was permitted, and checkpoint inhibitors had been received by about 37% of dose-escalation patients.

For sequencing of the TCRbeta CDR3 region, genomic DNA was extracted from the sorted cells. The immunoSEQ Assay was used to sequence the TCRbeta CDR3 regions. In TCRdb, the immuneACCESS table is reduced to in-frame sequences with V and J assigned. These tables do not hold every clone; where another copy was compared, an unresolved V gene accounts for under half, and the others remain unexplained. The sample records around 62,000 clones, roughly 84% of which are singletons. Clones ranked in the top ten supply 0.38% of the sample. The trial excluded patients who had a history of autoimmune disease or were on systemic immunosuppression. Peripheral blood for TCR sequencing was drawn from every dose cohort at baseline, at cycle 4 day 1 and at cycle 7 day 1. The samples were taken from a phase I, first-in-human, multicenter, open-label dose-escalation trial of ivuxolimab. Adults with locally advanced or metastatic head and neck squamous cell, hepatocellular, melanoma or renal cell carcinoma were enrolled in the trial. Before TCR sequencing, CD4+ T cells and CD8+ T cells were sorted from peripheral blood as separate populations.

Study-level results and caveats: After ivuxolimab, expanded clones were on average more numerous among CD8+ T cells than among CD4+ T cells. At doses of 0.1 to 3.0 mg/kg, clonal expansion of both CD4+ and CD8+ blood T cells was observed from baseline to week 6. Partial responders in the 0.1-3.0 mg/kg groups had among the lowest normalized peripheral clonal expansion, especially among CD8+ T cells. Which antigens the clonally expanded peripheral T cells were specific for was not determined. Low levels of normalized T-cell clonal expansion were also seen in some patients who did not respond.

Worth noting for this clone: Its antigen is not yet known. Base-call qualities are not available, and no considerably larger clone is one nucleotide away.

CDR1 SGHAT and CDR2 FQDESV are derived from the germline V gene (reference sequence). Spanning cysteine to phenylalanine, the CDR3 consists of 17 amino acids. Only the CDR3 DNA is retained, 51 bases long and in frame from the first base. Trimming takes 4 bases from V and 0 bases from J, and the germline ends sit 19 bases apart. In this chain, TRBV11-1 is recombined with TRBJ2-7; confidence is insufficient to name the D gene. The sequencing used CD4+ or CD8+ T cells sorted from blood, collected in a trial of the OX40 agonist ivuxolimab. The receptor's source is an adult with an advanced solid tumor such as melanoma, head and neck, liver or kidney cancer. The CDR3 reads CASSSLTLQLSSYEQYF. The DNA sequence reads TGTGCCAGCAGCTCTCTTACCTTACAGCTCAGCTCCTACGAGCAGTACTTC.